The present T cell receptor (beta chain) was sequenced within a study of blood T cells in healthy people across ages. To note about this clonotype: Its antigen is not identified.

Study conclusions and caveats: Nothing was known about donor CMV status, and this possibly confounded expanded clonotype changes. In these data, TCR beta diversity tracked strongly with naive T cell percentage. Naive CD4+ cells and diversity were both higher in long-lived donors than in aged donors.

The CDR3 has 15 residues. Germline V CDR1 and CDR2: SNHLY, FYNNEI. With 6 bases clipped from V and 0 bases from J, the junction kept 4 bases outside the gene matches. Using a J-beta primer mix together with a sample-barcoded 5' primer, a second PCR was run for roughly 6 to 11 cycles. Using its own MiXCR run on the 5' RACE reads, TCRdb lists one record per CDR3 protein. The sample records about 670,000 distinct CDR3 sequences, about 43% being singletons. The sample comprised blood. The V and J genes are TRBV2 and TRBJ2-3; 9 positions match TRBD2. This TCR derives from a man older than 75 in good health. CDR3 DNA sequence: TGTGCCAGCAGCGAGGGACTAGCTAGCACAGATACGCAGTATTTT. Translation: CASSEGLASTDTQYF.